This passage covers 17 T cell receptor beta chains from one sample sequenced in a study of shared clonotypes between healthy human individuals. Assay: immunoSEQ multiplex PCR; the TCRdb copy retains only in-frame clones and omits some. The table includes about 1 million clones, around 74% detected once. Material: memory CD4+ T cells sorted from blood. As for subset: CD45RA-negative fraction. The receptors were sampled from a man aged 18 to 30 in good health.

The rearrangement uses TRBV6-1 and TRBJ2-7, with no clear D. The length of the CDR3 is 15 residues. Per the germline V gene, CDR1 is MNHNS and CDR2 is SASEGT. V gave up 6 bases and J gave up 7 bases, with 22 bases separating them. The CDR3 protein is CASSPLVVGQGEQYF. In nucleotides, the CDR3 is TGTGCCAGCAGCCCTCTCGTGGTAGGGCAAGGAGAGCAGTACTTC.

The J gene is TRBJ2-3, the V gene TRBV7-6; D unclear. The germline V gene has CDR1 SGHVS and CDR2 FNYEAQ. V shed 0 bases and J shed 4 bases, with 8 bases lying between them. The CDR3 consists of 14 residues. The CDR3 loop is CASSLAGRPDTQYF. For the CDR3, the DNA is TGTGCCAGCAGCTTAGCGGGTCGCCCAGATACGCAGTATTTT.

The chain combines TRBV18 with TRBJ1-2; D might be TRBD1 (6 bases). Trimming removed 0 bases at V and 7 bases at J, with 15 bases between. CDR3 length: 15 amino acids. Germline loops: CDR1 KGHSH, CDR2 LQKENI. CDR3 sequence reads: CASSPPLGARGGYTF. CDR3 nucleotide sequence: TGTGCCAGCTCACCACCGTTGGGGGCACGGGGTGGCTACACCTTC.

The gene calls are TRBV28 and TRBJ1-2, with D unresolved. The V gene lost 2 bases and the J gene lost 3 bases, with 7 bases spanning the gap. Germline CDR1 MDHEN, CDR2 SYDVKM. CDR3 length: 13 amino acids. The CDR3 loop is CASSLHGDYGYTF. As DNA, the CDR3 is TGTGCCAGCAGTTTACATGGGGACTATGGCTACACCTTC.

The CDR3 sequence: CASSPDRGDTEAFF. CDR3 DNA: TGTGCCAGCAGCCCGGACAGGGGGGACACTGAAGCTTTCTTT. The gene calls are TRBV9 and TRBJ1-1; 10 bases fit TRBD1. The CDR3 covers 14 residues. Germline V gene data show CDR1 as SGDLS and CDR2 as YYNGEE. Trimming at V came to 4 bases and at J to 3 bases, leaving 3 bases not matched to a gene.

This chain uses TRBV6-6 with TRBJ2-1; 13 bases align to TRBD2. This CDR3 contains 15 residues. Germline V gives CDR1 MNHNY, CDR2 SVGAGI (reference sequence). The trim removed 6 bases at V and 5 bases at J, leaving 4 bases unmatched. CDR3 protein: CASRWTSGSHNEQFF. DNA of the CDR3: TGTGCCAGCAGATGGACTAGCGGGAGTCACAATGAGCAGTTCTTC.

In this sample, this clone turned up many times. The rearrangement links TRBV7-9 to TRBJ1-2; D perhaps matches TRBD1 (5 bases). This CDR3 region has 14 residues. In germline, CDR1 is SEHNR, CDR2 FQNEAQ (reference sequence). V lost 2 bases and J lost 3, with 10 bases in between. The CDR3 sequence: CASSLSAGHYGYTF. In DNA, the CDR3 is TGTGCCAGCAGCTTAAGTGCGGGACACTATGGCTACACCTTC.

The V gene is TRBV28, the J gene TRBJ2-7; possibly TRBD1 for D (5 bases). The germline gives CDR1 MDHEN, CDR2 SYDVKM. The ends were cut back, 4 bases at V and 2 bases at J, with 15 bases in the middle. The CDR3 runs 15 residues. The CDR3 region has the DNA TGTGCCAGCAGTTCGACAGTATCCTACACCTACGAGCAGTACTTC. It codes for CASSSTVSYTYEQYF.

The chain joins TRBV7-2 to TRBJ2-3; the match to TRBD2 covers 15 bases. V shed 4 bases and J 4 bases; nucleotides not matched to a gene: 6. Germline V lookup: CDR1 SGHTA, CDR2 FQGNSA. There are 17 residues in the CDR3. As DNA, the CDR3 is TGTGCCAGCAGCTATGGGACTAGCGGGAGGTACTCAGATACGCAGTATTTT. Protein: CASSYGTSGRYSDTQYF. Supplemented by reference TRBV7-2 and TRBJ2-3, the full variable domain reads GAGVSQSPSNKVTEKGKDVELRCDPISGHTALYWYRQSLGQGLEFLIYFQGNSAPDKSGLPSDRFSAERTGGSVSTLTIQRTQQEDSAVYLCASSYGTSGRYSDTQYFGPGTRLTVL.

The rearrangement uses TRBV14 and TRBJ2-5; 8 nucleotides line up with TRBD2. Germline V gene sequence: CDR1 SGHDN, CDR2 FVKESK. V lost 5 bases, J lost 5 bases, and 7 bases stayed unmatched. There are 14 residues in the CDR3. The CDR3 DNA reads as TGTGCCAGCAGCTACGGGACTAGGAGGGAGACCCAGTACTTC. It translates to CASSYGTRRETQYF.

This chain links TRBV5-5 with TRBJ2-5; D call uncertain. The V gene's germline CDR1 is SGHKS and CDR2 YYEKEE (reference sequence). The CDR3 length is 14 residues. The V and J ends lost 3 bases and 5 bases respectively, with 14 bases between them. CDR3 in amino acids: CASSSISRRETQYF. As DNA, the CDR3 is TGTGCCAGCAGCTCCATCTCCCGACGGGAGACCCAGTACTTC.

This clone was counted a few times. The chain is built from TRBV11-2 and TRBJ1-1; a weak D match, TRBD1 (6 bases). CDR1 and CDR2 from the germline V gene are SGHAT and FQNNGV. V was shortened by 5 bases and J by 4 bases, with 17 bases between the two germline ends. The CDR3 spans 15 residues. The CDR3 DNA sequence: TGTGCCAGCAGCCAAAACATATTAGGGGGCACTGAAGCTTTCTTT. It encodes CASSQNILGGTEAFF.

The rearrangement uses TRBV5-1 and TRBJ2-3, with 12 bases lining up with TRBD1. The V segment lost 4 bases and the J segment 4 bases; nucleotides outside the gene matches: 4. CDR1 and CDR2 from the germline V gene are SGHRS and YFSETQ. CDR3 length: 15 residues. CDR3 sequence reads: CASSPGTGGPDTQYF. The CDR3 DNA follows: TGCGCCAGCAGCCCAGGGACAGGGGGCCCAGATACGCAGTATTTT.

J is TRBJ1-1 and V is TRBV7-3; 7 bases are shared with TRBD1. Germline CDR1 reads SGHTA; CDR2 reads FQGTGA. The CDR3 spans 14 residues. Germline trimming cut 4 bases from V and 4 bases from J; bases unmatched to any gene: 6. CDR3 DNA sequence: TGTGCCAGCAGCTCCAGGGGGGAGATCACTGAAGCTTTCTTT. Residues: CASSSRGEITEAFF. Looking up the rest from reference TRBV7-3 and TRBJ1-1 gives the full variable domain: GAGVSQTPSNKVTEKGKYVELRCDPISGHTALYWYRQSLGQGPEFLIYFQGTGAADDSGLPNDRFFAVRPEGSVSTLKIQRTERGDSAVYLCASSSRGEITEAFFGQGTRLTVV.

The chain recombines TRBV4-1 with TRBJ2-1; no firm D call. The V gene lost 8 bases and the J gene lost 6 bases, with 20 bases spanning the gap. The CDR3 contains 15 residues. Germline V gene data show CDR1 as MGHRA and CDR2 as YSYEKL. CDR3 loop: CASQLTRPQSNEQFF. CDR3 coding DNA: TGCGCCAGCCAATTAACCCGGCCCCAGAGCAATGAGCAGTTCTTC.

This chain uses TRBV6-4 with TRBJ1-5; 10 bases are shared with TRBD1. The CDR3 covers 15 residues. J lost 5 bases, V lost 2 bases, and 3 bases had no gene match. CDR1 is MRHNA and CDR2 is SNTAGT in the germline V gene. The CDR3 DNA is TGTGCCAGCAGTGACCTTGGGACAGGGGATCAGCCCCAGCATTTT. Protein product: CASSDLGTGDQPQHF.

The CDR3 protein is CASSSGQGYNSPLHF. DNA for the CDR3: TGTGCCAGCAGTTCCGGACAGGGTTATAATTCACCCCTCCACTTT. The rearrangement joins TRBV27 to TRBJ1-6; 8 positions match TRBD1. Germline loops: CDR1 MNHEY, CDR2 SMNVEV (reference sequence). Trimming at V came to 4 bases and at J to 4 bases, leaving 3 bases not matched to a gene. The CDR3 is made up of 15 amino acids.